The clone carrying this T cell receptor (beta chain) has just a few counts. Its antigen is unknown. As for time point: newly diagnosed GD, antithyroid drugs for less than 3 months. The TCR library was made from RNA that had been extracted from PBMCs in TRIzol. The source of the sample is a study of regulatory T cells in long-lasting Graves disease. Study-wide points: TRBV28, TRBJ1-2 and TRBJ2-5 were favored in persistent disease.

Sequencing libraries for TCR beta were prepared with iRepertoire HTBI primers and Arm-PCR of CDR3 regions. TCRdb itself ran the multiplex PCR reads through MiXCR, one entry per CDR3 protein. Seen here are about 610,000 distinct CDR3 sequences, 15% to 20% observed once, and the top ten hold around 12%. The V gene end was trimmed by 4 bases and the J gene end by 3 bases; junction bases not matched to a gene: 11. This CDR3 spans 17 amino acids. The data also belong to a second study, concerning T cells in Graves' hyperthyroidism and ophthalmopathy.

The chain has TRBV12-3 or TRBV12-4 and TRBJ2-4, with 8 bases that match TRBD1. The source was peripheral blood mononuclear cells (PBMCs), collected at new diagnosis, from a patient treated with antithyroid drugs. The receptor's source is a man in his late teens or twenties with Graves disease. In nucleotides, the CDR3 is TGTGCCAGCAGTTCTCAGGGGGCAGGGGCGCTCAAAAACATTCAGTACTTC. Its translation is CASSSQGAGALKNIQYF.